The 19 T cell receptor beta chains in this list originate from one sample, sequenced in a study of blood T cells in healthy people across ages. Sample-barcoded 5' priming and a J-beta primer mix drove a second PCR of roughly 6 to 12 cycles. MiXCR was run by TCRdb on the 5' RACE reads, yielding one entry per CDR3 protein. The repertoire holds over 1,500,000 distinct CDR3 sequences, with approximately 40% as singletons. The specimen sequenced was blood. These receptors all stem from a human donor in good health.

This clonotype was observed at least ten times. The chain links TRBV15 to TRBJ1-2; D is uncertain. The V gene lost 1 base and the J gene lost 6 bases, with 12 bases spanning the gap. CDR3 size: 14 residues. Germline V gives CDR1 LNHNV, CDR2 YYDKDF (reference sequence). The CDR3 sequence is CATSRVSMFDGYTF. The CDR3 region has the DNA TGTGCCACCAGCAGAGTGTCCATGTTCGATGGCTACACCTTC.

This chain links TRBV9 with TRBJ2-6; D is ambiguous. The CDR3 has 15 residues. The V gene's germline CDR1 is SGDLS and CDR2 YYNGEE. Deletions cut 0 bases from V and 11 bases from J, with 15 bases between. The CDR3 sequence: CASSVVAGFPDVLTF. As DNA, the CDR3 is TGTGCCAGCAGCGTAGTCGCCGGGTTCCCGGACGTCCTGACTTTC.

The chain recombines TRBV12-3 or TRBV12-4 with TRBJ2-4; tentatively, D is TRBD1 (6 bases). This CDR3 contains 15 residues. V was trimmed by 6 bases and J by 0 bases, leaving 12 bases between them. The CDR3 DNA follows: TGTGCCAGCAGACCGATAGGGGGAGCCAAAAACATTCAGTACTTC. It codes for CASRPIGGAKNIQYF.

In this sample, this clonotype turned up a few times. The V and J genes are TRBV24-1 and TRBJ2-1, with D maybe TRBD2 (5 bases). The CDR3 spans 14 residues. V was clipped by 7 bases and J by 5 bases, with 14 bases between them. Germline-derived CDR1 and CDR2 are KGHDR and SFDVKD. The CDR3 here is CATRGGVFHNEQFF. DNA for the CDR3: TGTGCCACCAGAGGAGGAGTTTTCCACAATGAGCAGTTCTTC.

This clonotype was seen only a few times. The chain is built from TRBV5-1 and TRBJ1-2; D gene unclear. The germline V and J ends were trimmed by 0 bases and 3 bases, with 12 bases remaining between them. The CDR3 length is 15 residues. Germline V gene data show CDR1 as SGHRS and CDR2 as YFSETQ. The CDR3 nucleotides are TGCGCCAGCAGCTTGGGACGTAATTACTACTATGGCTACACCTTC. It codes for CASSLGRNYYYGYTF.

This clonotype was found once. The V call is TRBV29-1, the J call TRBJ2-3; unclear D gene. This CDR3 region has 15 residues. Germline V CDR1 and CDR2: SQVTM, ANQGSEA. Trimming removed 3 bases from V and 2 bases from J, with 15 bases in between. CDR3 in amino acids: CSVDQFRAATDTQYF. Written as DNA, the CDR3 is TGCAGCGTTGATCAGTTTAGGGCCGCCACAGATACGCAGTATTTT.

The chain combines TRBV12-3 or TRBV12-4 with TRBJ1-2; D ambiguous. The CDR3 is 13 residues long. The V end lost 6 bases, the J end lost 6 bases, and 14 bases lay between the germline ends. CDR3 amino acids: CASSPVKTNGYTF. Written as DNA, the CDR3 is TGTGCCAGCAGCCCGGTCAAAACGAATGGCTACACCTTC.

The chain is built from TRBV9 and TRBJ2-1; TRBD2 matches 12 bases. Germline CDR1 SGDLS, CDR2 YYNGEE. The CDR3 contains 15 residues. V shed 3 bases, J shed 9 bases, and the junction held 7 bases outside the gene matches. For the CDR3, the DNA is TGTGCCAGCAGCGGGAGACTAGCGGGGGCTAGTGAGCAGTTCTTC. This sequence encodes CASSGRLAGASEQFF.

The rearrangement links TRBV24-1 to TRBJ2-5; the match to TRBD1 covers 8 bases. This CDR3 comprises 15 residues. V lost 4 bases to trimming and J lost 4 bases; unmatched junction nucleotides: 7. Germline-derived CDR1 and CDR2 are KGHDR and SFDVKD. CDR3 protein: CATSDPQGGGETQYF. CDR3 nucleotide sequence: TGTGCCACCAGTGACCCACAGGGGGGCGGAGAGACCCAGTACTTC.

This clonotype was seen more than once but under ten times. The chain uses TRBV6-2 or TRBV6-3 and TRBJ1-5; 8 bases match TRBD1. Trimming at V came to 5 bases and at J to 4 bases, leaving 7 bases not matched to a gene. This CDR3 is built from 15 residues. CDR1 MNHEY and CDR2 SVGEGT come from the germline V gene. The CDR3 region has the DNA TGTGCCAGCAGTCTTCCGGGACAGGCGAATCAGCCCCAGCATTTT. Its protein product is CASSLPGQANQPQHF.

The chain employs TRBV7-2 and TRBJ1-1; TRBD1 is a possible D gene (5 bases). Per the germline V gene, CDR1 is SGHTA and CDR2 is FQGNSA. V was shortened by 2 bases and J by 1 base, with 14 bases between the two germline ends. The CDR3 contains 16 residues. CDR3 amino acids: CASSLRPGAGNTEAFF. CDR3 DNA: TGTGCCAGCAGCTTACGCCCCGGGGCAGGGAACACTGAAGCTTTCTTT.

The chain carries TRBV13 and TRBJ2-3; either TRBD1 or TRBD2 may fit D (5 bases each). Trimming removed 4 bases at V and 0 bases at J, with 23 bases between. From germline, CDR1 is PRHDT and CDR2 FYEKMQ (reference sequence). The CDR3 consists of 19 residues. CDR3 DNA sequence: TGTGCCAGCAGCTATTATTTGGACTCCTGGGGCTCTAGCACAGATACGCAGTATTTT. This encodes CASSYYLDSWGSSTDTQYF. Combining the CDR3 with reference TRBV13 and TRBJ2-3 gives the whole variable domain AAGVIQSPRHLIKEKRETATLKCYPIPRHDTVYWYQQGPGQDPQFLISFYEKMQSDKGSIPDRFSAQQFSDYHSELNMSSLELGDSALYFCASSYYLDSWGSSTDTQYFGPGTRLTVL.

V is TRBV27 and J is TRBJ1-1; 12 nucleotides agree with TRBD1. Germline values: CDR1 MNHEY, CDR2 SMNVEV (reference sequence). The CDR3 totals 14 residues. Unmatched junction bases numbered 5, after V lost 6 bases and J lost 6 bases. As DNA, the CDR3 is TGTGCCAGCAGGCGGGACAGGGGGCGGTCTGAAGCTTTCTTT. It specifies CASRRDRGRSEAFF.

V gene TRBV6-2 or TRBV6-3 combines with J gene TRBJ2-3; 10 nucleotides line up with TRBD2. This CDR3 comprises 16 residues. Trimming cost V 7 bases and J 3 bases; bases outside gene matches: 10. Germline V gene lookup returns CDR1 MNHEY and CDR2 SVGEGT. As DNA, the CDR3 is TGTGCCAGCACCACCCAGGAGCGGGGGGGAACAGATACGCAGTATTTT. The encoded protein is CASTTQERGGTDTQYF.

This clonotype was detected a few times. The genes are TRBV20-1 and TRBJ2-1; D ambiguous. The germline V gene encodes CDR1 DFQATT and CDR2 SNEGSKA (reference sequence). V was pared by 2 bases and J by 5 bases, with 7 bases between. The CDR3 has 12 amino acids. CDR3 sequence (DNA): TGCAGTGCTAGATCACTGAACAATGAGCAGTTCTTC. Translating it yields CSARSLNNEQFF.

This clonotype appeared a few times. V and J are TRBV7-2 and TRBJ2-5; TRBD2 is a possible D gene (6 bases). Germline CDR1 reads SGHTA; CDR2 reads FQGNSA. The length of the CDR3 is 15 residues. The V gene lost 5 bases and the J gene lost 11 bases, with 24 bases spanning the gap. CDR3 protein: CASSLTSGLRVGQYF. CDR3 nucleotide sequence: TGTGCCAGCAGCCTTACATCGGGACTGAGAGTAGGGCAGTACTTC.

The rearrangement links TRBV4-1 to TRBJ1-1; the D is unclear. The CDR3 totals 13 residues. The V end lost 1 base, the J end lost 4 bases, and 7 bases lay between the germline ends. Germline lookup yields CDR1 MGHRA and CDR2 YSYEKL. The CDR3 nucleotides are TGCGCCAGCAGCCAAGGCTCCCCCACTGAAGCTTTCTTT. It codes for CASSQGSPTEAFF.

J is TRBJ1-5 and V is TRBV24-1, with 11 positions matching TRBD1. CDR1 KGHDR and CDR2 SFDVKD come from the germline V gene. V was pared by 4 bases and J by 5 bases, with 3 bases of the junction left unmatched. This CDR3 has 15 residues. The CDR3 DNA is TGTGCCACCAGTGACCGGACAGGGGGCCATCAGCCCCAGCATTTT. Translating gives CATSDRTGGHQPQHF.

The V call is TRBV28, the J call TRBJ2-4; weak D call: TRBD2 (5 bases). The CDR3 runs to 15 residues. Germline loops: CDR1 MDHEN, CDR2 SYDVKM. Trimming left V 6 bases short and J 4 bases short, with 16 bases between. For the CDR3, the DNA is TGTGCCAGCAGCTCCCCGGGGAGCCAGAAAAACATTCAGTACTTC. It specifies CASSSPGSQKNIQYF. Variable domain in full (rest from reference TRBV28 and TRBJ2-4): DVKVTQSSRYLVKRTGEKVFLECVQDMDHENMFWYRQDPGLGLRLIYFSYDVKMKEKGDIPEGYSVSREKKERFSLILESASTNQTSMYLCASSSPGSQKNIQYFGAGTRLSVL.